This T cell receptor (beta chain) derives from a study of control samples from healthy donors and cancer patients. V was clipped by 2 bases and J by 0 bases, with 5 bases between them. CDR1 and CDR2 (germline): SGHVS, FQNEAQ. The CDR3 has 15 amino acids. Sequencing used immunoSEQ multiplex PCR; TCRdb keeps in-frame clones, though not all of them. Of approximately 70,000 clones listed, roughly 86% are singletons. The sample was PBMCs. V is TRBV7-8 and J is TRBJ2-6; unclear D gene. This clonotype was obtained from a woman aged 45-59 years with head and neck cancer. The CDR3 protein is CASSLIGSGANVLTF. The DNA for the CDR3 is TGTGCCAGCAGCTTAATCGGCTCTGGGGCCAACGTCCTGACTTTC.